This T cell receptor beta chain came from a study of blood T cell repertoires in COVID-19. Overall study context: Material from acute and convalescent COVID-19 was sourced from the United States, Italy and Spain. Nucleic acid was either cDNA or gDNA, and it came from T cells, B-cell-depleted T cells, or PBMCs.

The V end lost 3 bases, the J end lost 2 bases, and 8 bases lay between the germline ends. Germline V gives CDR1 DFQATT, CDR2 SNEGSKA (reference sequence). There are 13 residues in the CDR3. In the study's own analysis: Reference gene primer amplification gave estimated nucleated cell counts. The assay was immunoSEQ multiplex PCR, and TCRdb's table has in-frame clones only and misses some. V, J and clone size were drawn from that table, and D and trimming were deduced from the DNA. The data hold fewer than 150,000 clones, with about 75% observed a single time. Concerning this clone itself: Other DNA sequences in this sample translate to the same CDR3.

Sequenced: peripheral blood. This rearrangement joins TRBV20-1 to TRBJ1-3; D gene ambiguous. This clonotype was obtained from a man of 80 years or more with acute or convalescent COVID-19. CDR3 nucleotides: TGCAGTGCTAGTAGTGGAGCTGGAAACACCATATATTTT. This gives the protein CSASSGAGNTIYF.